This T cell receptor beta chain is drawn from a study of a mutant IDH1 vaccine in newly diagnosed glioma. The time point: week 5, during vaccination. What each vaccine dose contained was 300 ug of mutant IDH1 20-mer peptide, accompanied by topical imiquimod. Generated by immunoSEQ multiplex PCR, the TCRdb table keeps only in-frame clones and is missing some. This table has roughly 28,000 clones, more than 70% appearing once. Germline V gene data show CDR1 as LNHDA and CDR2 as SQIVND (reference sequence). J was trimmed by 3 bases and V by 9 bases; bases with no gene match: 15. This CDR3 has 16 amino acids. As to this clone: Its antigen is currently unknown.

The genes are TRBV19 and TRBJ2-5; TRBD2 matches 8 bases. The source material was PBMCs, sampled from a glioma patient whose treatment included an IDH1 peptide vaccine. The TCR was taken from a young man with glioma. DNA of the CDR3: TGTGCCAGCCATCAAAACGGGAGGGGATCCGAAGAGACCCAGTACTTC. As protein: CASHQNGRGSEETQYF.